The 5 T cell receptor beta chains below were found in one sample sequenced in a study of siplizumab effects on memory and regulatory T cells. Profiling relied on immunoSEQ multiplex PCR, and the TCRdb table lists in-frame clones only, not all of them. This sample yields over 85,000 clones, of which over 85% are seen a single time; roughly 0.3% belongs to the top ten. What was sequenced was non-Treg CD4+ T cells sorted from blood. The receptors originated from a human donor in good health.

V gene TRBV7-8 combines with J gene TRBJ1-2; maybe TRBD1 (6 bases). The CDR3 is 13 residues long. The germline CDR1 and CDR2 sequences are SGHVS and FQNEAQ. V lost 5 bases to trimming and J lost 8 bases, with 15 bases between them. In DNA form, the CDR3 reads TGTGCCAGCAGCCCACAGGGCGGCTACGGCTACACCTTC. As protein: CASSPQGGYGYTF.

The chain uses TRBV5-1 and TRBJ1-4; 9 bases align to TRBD1. Germline assignment: CDR1 SGHRS and CDR2 YFSETQ. V gave up 4 bases and J gave up 4 bases; unmatched junction bases: 5. The CDR3 contains 15 residues. The DNA for the CDR3 is TGCGCCAGCAGCCCCGGGACAGGGTATAATGAAAAACTGTTTTTT. Translating gives CASSPGTGYNEKLFF.

The chain is built from TRBV7-8 and TRBJ2-6; D is uncertain. This CDR3 comprises 20 residues. Germline V gives CDR1 SGHVS, CDR2 FQNEAQ. The V end was cut by 5 bases, the J end by 4 bases, with 27 bases between. This chain's CDR3 is CASSIPDGKQRWAGANVLTF. The CDR3 nucleotides are TGTGCCAGCAGCATCCCGGACGGAAAGCAGAGATGGGCCGGGGCCAACGTCCTGACTTTC.

This clone was seen only a few times. This chain uses TRBV15 with TRBJ1-5; tentatively, D is TRBD1 (5 bases). The CDR3 has 14 amino acids. Per germline, CDR1 LNHNV and CDR2 YYDKDF (reference sequence). Trimming removed 1 base at V and 5 bases at J, with 9 bases between. CDR3 sequence reads: CATSRGEGDQPQHF. For the CDR3, the DNA is TGTGCCACCAGCAGAGGGGAAGGGGATCAGCCCCAGCATTTT.

In DNA form, the CDR3 reads TGTGCCAGCAGCTCCAACCAAGAGACCCAGTACTTC. Translated, it gives CASSSNQETQYF. This sequence joins TRBV7-2 and TRBJ2-5, with D hard to call. Trimming left V 4 bases short and J 0 bases short, with 3 bases between. The CDR3 contains 12 residues. Germline-derived CDR1 and CDR2 are SGHTA and FQGNSA.